The present T cell receptor beta chain was sequenced within a study of blood T cell repertoires in COVID-19. Study as a whole: The origin of the acute and convalescent COVID-19 samples was the United States, Italy and Spain. Nucleic acid was either cDNA or gDNA, and it came from T cells, B-cell-depleted T cells, or PBMCs.

Germline values: CDR1 LNHNV, CDR2 YYDKDF (reference sequence). With V trimmed by 3 bases and J by 1 base, 0 bases remained unmatched. The CDR3 is made up of 14 amino acids. Methods used by the authors: Nucleated cell number was recorded as an estimate derived from reference gene primer amplification. Assay: immunoSEQ multiplex PCR; the TCRdb copy retains only in-frame clones and omits some. That table supplies the V and J calls and clone size; D and trimming were determined from the DNA. The table has some 150,000 clones, about 82% seen once. This receptor was obtained from an older woman with acute or convalescent COVID-19. The sequenced sample was peripheral blood. V and J are TRBV15 and TRBJ1-5, with 7 positions matching TRBD1. The chain's CDR3 is CATSSRGSNQPQHF. The CDR3 coding sequence is TGTGCCACCAGCAGCAGGGGGAGCAATCAGCCCCAGCATTTT.